This T cell receptor beta chain appears in the sequencing data of a study of blood T cell repertoires in COVID-19. Study as a whole: Acute and convalescent COVID-19 specimens originated in the United States, Italy and Spain. Sample material is recorded as cDNA or gDNA derived from T cells, B-cell-depleted T cells, or PBMCs.

V gave up 5 bases and J gave up 7 bases; unmatched junction bases: 8. The CDR3 contains 15 residues. The germline CDR1 and CDR2 sequences are SEHNR and FQNEAQ (reference sequence). Those who participated ranged in age from about 18 to 89 years and resided in about two dozen US areas. Libraries were prepared by immunoSEQ multiplex PCR; TCRdb keeps only in-frame clonotypes and omits some of them. The repertoire has a few hundred thousand clones, about 80% of them found once; the top ten carry roughly 4%. Sequencing was performed on PBMCs or T cells enriched from blood (not recorded which). This sequence was found in a man aged 25-45 years with acute COVID-19. The chain couples TRBV7-9 to TRBJ2-1, with 10 bases matching TRBD2. The CDR3 region is CASSLLAGVGNEQFF. For the CDR3, the DNA is TGTGCCAGCAGCCTCCTAGCGGGAGTGGGAAATGAGCAGTTCTTC.